These T cell receptor beta chains were read from a single sample in a study of T cells in Graves' hyperthyroidism and ophthalmopathy. TCRdb ran MiXCR on the multiplex PCR reads and lists one entry per CDR3 protein. The data contain 480,000 or so distinct CDR3 sequences, about 15% of them singletons. Sequencing was performed on blood. The receptors come from a woman between 18 and 29 years old with Graves' hyperthyroidism. Each CDR3 is given with its conserved first and last residue. A D gene is named only where the DNA matches it firmly. Clone size is given for some rows only: seen once, a few or many times, or a class if the clone is expanded.

V: TRBV18
D: TRBD1
size: .
J: TRBJ1-3
DNA: TGTGCCAGCTCACCACAGGAGGGGGCCCCGGCTGGAAACACCATATATTTT
CDR3: CASSPQEGAPAGNTIYF

V: TRBV11-2
D: .
size: many
J: TRBJ2-2
DNA: TGTGCCAGCAGCTCCTGGATGCACGACACCGGGGAGCTGTTTTTT
CDR3: CASSSWMHDTGELFF

V: TRBV7-9
D: .
size: many
J: TRBJ2-5
DNA: TGTGCCAGCAGCTCTATCCGGGGGTCCCCGGAGACCCAGTACTTC
CDR3: CASSSIRGSPETQYF

V: TRBV20-1
D: .
size: .
J: TRBJ2-1
DNA: TGCAGTGCTAGAGTAGGGGGGACTGAGCAGTTCTTC
CDR3: CSARVGGTEQFF

V: TRBV7-9
D: .
size: few
J: TRBJ2-3
DNA: TGTGCCAGCAGCTTAGGAGTGGCGGGAATCACAGATACGCAGTATTTT
CDR3: CASSLGVAGITDTQYF

V: TRBV6-1
D: TRBD2
size: many
J: TRBJ2-1
DNA: TGTGCCAGCAGTGCCGGACTAGCGCCGAACAATGAGCAGTTCTTC
CDR3: CASSAGLAPNNEQFF

V: TRBV4-2
D: TRBD1
size: once
J: TRBJ1-1
DNA: TGTGCCAGCAGCCAACCGGGACAGGGAGCCACTGAAGCTTTCTTT
CDR3: CASSQPGQGATEAFF

V: TRBV6-2/TRBV6-3
D: .
size: .
J: TRBJ1-2
DNA: TGTGCCAGCAGTACTTCCGGGAAGAGCTATGGCTACACCTTC
CDR3: CASSTSGKSYGYTF

V: TRBV12-3/TRBV12-4
D: TRBD1
size: many
J: TRBJ1-2
DNA: TGTGCCAGCAGTAAAGGGGGACAGGGCAATTTTAACTATGGCTACACCTTC
CDR3: CASSKGGQGNFNYGYTF

V: TRBV29-1
D: TRBD2
size: .
J: TRBJ2-1
DNA: TGCAGCGTTGAAGGACTAGCGGGTGCCTACAATGAGCAGTTCTTC
CDR3: CSVEGLAGAYNEQFF

V: TRBV12-3/TRBV12-4
D: .
size: .
J: TRBJ2-1
DNA: TGTGCCAGCAGGGGGATGGGCAGCAACATCTACAATGAGCAGTTCTTC
CDR3: CASRGMGSNIYNEQFF

V: TRBV5-1
D: TRBD1
size: many
J: TRBJ1-2
DNA: TGCGCCAGCAGCCGATGGGACAGGGCTGACTATGGCTACACCTTC
CDR3: CASSRWDRADYGYTF

V: TRBV30
D: TRBD1
size: many
J: TRBJ2-7
DNA: TGTGCCTGGACCACGTGGGGACAGGGGGGGTACGAGCAGTACTTC
CDR3: CAWTTWGQGGYEQYF

V: TRBV20-1
D: TRBD1
size: few
J: TRBJ1-3
DNA: TGCAGTGCCATATACCGGGACAGGGGAAACACCATATATTTT
CDR3: CSAIYRDRGNTIYF

V: TRBV10-3
D: .
size: few
J: TRBJ1-2
DNA: TGTGCCATCAGTCCGGACGTAAACTATGGCTACACCTTC
CDR3: CAISPDVNYGYTF

V: TRBV12-3/TRBV12-4
D: TRBD2
size: many
J: TRBJ2-3
DNA: TGTGCCAGCAGTTTAGCGCTTATACTAGCGGTGTCAGATACGCAGTATTTT
CDR3: CASSLALILAVSDTQYF

V: TRBV9
D: TRBD2
size: few
J: TRBJ2-1
DNA: TGTGCCAGCAGCGTAGGGGTTAGCGGGATCGTCTACAATGAGCAGTTCTTC
CDR3: CASSVGVSGIVYNEQFF

V: TRBV20-1
D: .
size: .
J: TRBJ1-2
DNA: TGCAGTGCTAGAGATCAGGTAGTAAGGGATGGCTACACCTTC
CDR3: CSARDQVVRDGYTF

V: TRBV9
D: TRBD2
size: few
J: TRBJ2-3
DNA: TGTGCCAGCAGCTCAGCAGGGACTAGCGGGAGGGGGAGCACAGATACGCAGTATTTT
CDR3: CASSSAGTSGRGSTDTQYF

V: TRBV19
D: .
size: few
J: TRBJ1-1
DNA: TGTGCCAGTAGTCCCGGCCCTCCCGGGGACACTGAAGCTTTCTTT
CDR3: CASSPGPPGDTEAFF

V: TRBV19
D: TRBD1
size: few
J: TRBJ2-7
DNA: TGTGCCAGTAGTCCCGACAGGGCTTTTACCGAGCAGTACTTC
CDR3: CASSPDRAFTEQYF

V: TRBV11-2
D: .
size: many
J: TRBJ1-5
DNA: TGTGCCAGCAGCGTCGACCTTAAGCAGCCCCAGCATTTT
CDR3: CASSVDLKQPQHF

V: TRBV12-3/TRBV12-4
D: TRBD1
size: many
J: TRBJ1-6
DNA: TGTGCCAGCAGGGAACAGGGGATTAATTCACCCCTCCACTTT
CDR3: CASREQGINSPLHF

V: TRBV29-1
D: .
size: .
J: TRBJ1-3
DNA: TGCAGCGTTGAGAGGGGGTCTGGAAACACCATATATTTT
CDR3: CSVERGSGNTIYF

V: TRBV5-5
D: .
size: .
J: TRBJ2-5
DNA: TGTGCCAGCGGCTTATCAGGGGCGGGAGAAGAGACCCAGTACTTC
CDR3: CASGLSGAGEETQYF